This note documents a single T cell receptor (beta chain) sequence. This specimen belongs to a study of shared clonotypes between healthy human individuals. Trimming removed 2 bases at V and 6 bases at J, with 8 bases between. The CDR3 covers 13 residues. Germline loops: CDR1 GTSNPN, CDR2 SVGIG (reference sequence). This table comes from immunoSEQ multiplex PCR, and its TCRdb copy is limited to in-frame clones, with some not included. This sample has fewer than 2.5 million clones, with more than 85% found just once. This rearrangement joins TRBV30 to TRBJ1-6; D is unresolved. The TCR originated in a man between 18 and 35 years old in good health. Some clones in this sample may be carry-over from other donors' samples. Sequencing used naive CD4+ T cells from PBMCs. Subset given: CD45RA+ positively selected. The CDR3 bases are TGTGCCTGGAGTAAACCCGGTAATTCACCCCTCCACTTT. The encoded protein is CAWSKPGNSPLHF. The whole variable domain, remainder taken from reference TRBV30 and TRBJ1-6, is SQTIHQWPATLVQPVGSPLSLECTVEGTSNPNLYWYRQAAGRGLQLLFYSVGIGQISSEVPQNLSASRPQDRQFILSSKKLLLSDSGFYLCAWSKPGNSPLHFGNGTRLTVT.